This T cell receptor (beta chain) was retrieved from a study of T-cell memory formation after mild COVID-19. On the study more broadly: Most TCR clusters belonged to a single donor. The study, taken as a whole, reports: The second-wave clones peaking on day 37 were not confirmed as SARS-CoV-2-specific. That cross-reactive memory joined was suggested by some responding clones appearing in pre-infection memory.

Of note for this clonotype: What it binds is unknown.

5'RACE, which relied on constant-segment primers, yielded TCR alpha and TCR beta cDNA libraries carrying sample barcodes and UMIs. MiXCR, applied by TCRdb to the 5' RACE reads, yields one record per CDR3 protein. Counted here are 500,000 to 650,000 distinct CDR3 sequences, about 22% occurring once; the ten biggest clones make up about 8.2%. Sequenced: PBMCs or a T cell subset sorted from them (not recorded which). The clonotype comes from an adult woman who had mild COVID-19 (a few samples of this study predate the infection). Cell type and time point are not known.

The DNA for the CDR3 is TGTGCCATCAGTTTTAGCGGGAATCTTGACGAGCAGTACTTC. Its protein is CAISFSGNLDEQYF. The rearrangement joins TRBV10-3 to TRBJ2-7; 8 bases fit TRBD2. The CDR3 consists of 14 residues. Trimming at V came to 5 bases and at J to 5 bases, leaving 8 bases not matched to a gene. Germline CDR1 is ENHRY and CDR2 is SYGVKD.